These 24 T cell receptor beta chains share one sample of origin, sequenced in a study of T cell repertoires in cytomegalovirus infection. No antigens are known for them. In TCRdb, the reads were re-called with MiXCR into one record per CDR3 protein. The sample lists around 900,000 distinct CDR3 sequences; roughly 30% were seen once. This specimen was cultured CD8+ T cells from PBMCs, taken from culture after CMV antigen stimulation. The source is a human donor in good health (CMV status not recorded). Some clones in this sample may be carry-over from other donors' samples.

The rearrangement joins TRBV27 to TRBJ1-2, with TRBD1 identical over 9 bases. CDR1 and CDR2 from the germline V gene are MNHEY and SMNVEV (reference sequence). V trimming: 6 bases; J trimming: 4 bases; junction bases outside the gene matches: 3. The CDR3 runs to 13 residues. In nucleotides, the CDR3 is TGTGCCAGCAGCACAGGGGGCCGCTATGGCTACACCTTC. It encodes CASSTGGRYGYTF.

This clonotype was seen ten or more times. The CDR3 DNA reads TGTGCCAGCAGCGGGAAAATTCTAGCGGGGGGCCACAATGAGCAGTTCTTC. It codes for CASSGKILAGGHNEQFF. The chain employs TRBV7-9 and TRBJ2-1; TRBD2 matches at 11 bases. The CDR3 has 17 amino acids. V lost 5 bases and J lost 5; bases outside the gene matches: 11. Looked up from germline, CDR1 is SEHNR and CDR2 is FQNEAQ (reference sequence).

This clonotype came up a few times. V gene TRBV6-5 combines with J gene TRBJ1-1; D call uncertain. The V and J ends lost 5 bases and 5 bases respectively, with 15 bases between them. The CDR3 is 14 amino acids. Germline CDR1 and CDR2: MNHEY and SVGAGI. The CDR3 loop reads CASSPDWGGTEAFF. The CDR3 nucleotides are TGTGCCAGCAGTCCTGATTGGGGAGGGACTGAAGCTTTCTTT.

This clonotype was seen at least ten times. The chain links TRBV7-8 to TRBJ2-1; TRBD2 agrees at 8 bases. J lost 5 bases, V lost 2 bases, and 8 bases had no gene match. Germline-derived CDR1 and CDR2 are SGHVS and FQNEAQ. This CDR3 has 16 residues. The CDR3 reads CASSLRFSGVNNEQFF. DNA of the CDR3: TGTGCCAGCAGCTTACGCTTTAGCGGGGTCAACAATGAGCAGTTCTTC.

CDR3 loop: CASSPQDGVYATLSTEAFF. The CDR3, as DNA: TGCGCCAGCAGCCCTCAGGACGGAGTCTATGCGACGTTAAGCACTGAAGCTTTCTTT. This chain connects TRBV5-1 to TRBJ1-1; D is unclear. This CDR3 contains 19 residues. The V end lost 4 bases, the J end lost 4 bases, and 29 bases lay between the germline ends. From germline, CDR1 is SGHRS and CDR2 YFSETQ.

This chain uses TRBV27 with TRBJ1-1, with 8 positions matching TRBD1. The junction had 4 bases not matched to a gene; V was cut back by 6 bases and J by 4 bases. The CDR3 is 13 amino acids. Germline lookup yields CDR1 MNHEY and CDR2 SMNVEV (reference sequence). This CDR3 is CASSRGRITEAFF. CDR3 bases: TGTGCCAGCAGCAGGGGGCGCATCACTGAAGCTTTCTTT.

As for this clonotype: The junction differs from germline at one of its ends, possibly a read error. The chain couples TRBV7-4 to TRBJ1-5; 10 bases are a match to TRBD1. Germline V CDR1 and CDR2: SGHVT, SQSDAQ. CDR3 length equals 15 residues. CDR3 sequence reads: CVSSEAGQGDQPQHF. The CDR3 DNA reads TGTGTCAGCAGCGAAGCTGGACAGGGGGATCAGCCCCAGCATTTT.

This clonotype turned up a few times. The CDR3 region has the DNA TGTGCCAGCACCCCAGGGGGTTCGAATGAAAAACTGTTTTTT. Amino acids: CASTPGGSNEKLFF. The chain combines TRBV7-6 with TRBJ1-4; 7 bases agree with TRBD1. The CDR3 is 14 residues long. Per the germline V gene, CDR1 is SGHVS and CDR2 is FNYEAQ. V shed 7 bases and J 5 bases; nucleotides not matched to a gene: 7.

J is TRBJ2-5 and V is TRBV7-6; D is unresolved. Germline CDR1 and CDR2: SGHVS and FNYEAQ. The CDR3 runs to 14 residues. V dropped 1 base and J dropped 4 bases, with 10 bases sitting between them. The CDR3: CASSLEGRAETQYF. In DNA form, the CDR3 reads TGTGCCAGCAGCTTAGAGGGTAGGGCAGAGACCCAGTACTTC.

The chain joins TRBV7-9 to TRBJ2-5, with 7 nucleotides matching TRBD1. Germline trimming cut 4 bases from V and 5 bases from J; bases unmatched to any gene: 13. There are 16 residues in the CDR3. CDR1 SEHNR and CDR2 FQNEAQ come from the germline V gene (reference sequence). The CDR3 DNA sequence: TGTGCCAGCAGCTCCTTCCCAGGGGGTGGTCGGGAGACCCAGTACTTC. This codes for CASSSFPGGGRETQYF.

The chain combines TRBV11-3 with TRBJ2-1; possible D gene TRBD1, 5 bases. The germline CDR1 and CDR2 sequences are SGHNT and YENEEA. The CDR3 is made up of 18 amino acids. The V end was cut by 2 bases, the J end by 4 bases, with 21 bases between. CDR3 DNA sequence: TGTGCCAGCAGCTTAAAGGGGTTTGGGTCAACCTTTTACAATGAGCAGTTCTTC. Translation gives CASSLKGFGSTFYNEQFF.

This chain links TRBV6-6 with TRBJ2-7; D might be TRBD1 or TRBD2, each matching 6 bases. V was trimmed by 0 bases and J by 5 bases, leaving 14 bases between them. This CDR3 has 15 residues. Germline CDR1 reads MNHNY; CDR2 reads SVGAGI (reference sequence). CDR3 bases: TGTGCCAGCAGTTACTCGGGGCCGGGGGCCGACGAGCAGTACGTC. Its translation: CASSYSGPGADEQYV.

This clonotype has a count of ten or more. This chain joins TRBV7-6 and TRBJ2-2, with 9 bases fitting TRBD1. V shed 1 base, J shed 0 bases, and the junction held 0 bases outside the gene matches. CDR3 length equals 16 residues. Germline V gene data show CDR1 as SGHVS and CDR2 as FNYEAQ. This CDR3 is CASSLGTGANTGELFF. CDR3 DNA sequence: TGTGCCAGCAGCTTAGGGACAGGGGCGAACACCGGGGAGCTGTTTTTT.

There are many counts of this clonotype. The chain carries TRBV12-3 or TRBV12-4 and TRBJ1-4; TRBD1 is a possible D gene (5 bases). There are 23 residues in the CDR3. Trimming cost V 5 bases and J 8 bases, with 42 bases left between them. The CDR3: CASSNYPGNRKIQGGGEMEKLFF. CDR3 coding DNA: TGTGCCAGCAGTAACTACCCCGGGAACAGAAAAATTCAGGGCGGTGGGGAAATGGAAAAACTGTTTTTT.

This clonotype was seen at least ten times. The rearrangement links TRBV10-2 to TRBJ2-3; D uncertain. V lost 6 bases to trimming and J lost 2 bases, with 9 bases between them. CDR1 and CDR2 (germline): WSHSY, SAAADI. This CDR3 region has 13 residues. CDR3 region: CASSLSITDTQYF. The CDR3 nucleotides are TGCGCCAGCAGCCTTTCCATCACAGATACGCAGTATTTT.

This clonotype was detected only a few times. Here the CDR3 reads CASSLGSTSSTDTQYF. In nucleotides, the CDR3 is TGTGCCAGCAGCTTGGGGTCTACCTCTAGCACAGATACGCAGTATTTT. The chain links TRBV5-4 to TRBJ2-3; D gene uncertain. The CDR3 consists of 16 residues. V lost 0 bases to trimming and J lost 0 bases, with 11 bases between them. Germline V gene lookup returns CDR1 SGHNT and CDR2 YYREEE (reference sequence).

This clonotype was seen only a few times. The chain links TRBV7-9 to TRBJ1-6; 9 bases match TRBD1. Germline CDR1 is SEHNR and CDR2 is FQNEAQ (reference sequence). The CDR3 length is 15 residues. The V and J ends lost 10 bases and 2 bases, in that order; junction bases with no gene match: 6. CDR3: CANLRDRAYNSPLHF. CDR3 nucleotide sequence: TGTGCCAATCTAAGGGACAGGGCCTATAATTCACCCCTCCACTTT.

The gene calls are TRBV7-2 and TRBJ2-5; 9 nucleotides match TRBD1. Germline lookup yields CDR1 SGHTA and CDR2 FQGNSA. This CDR3 is 15 amino acids long. The ends lost 5 bases at V and 7 bases at J; junction bases unmatched: 11. The CDR3 DNA reads TGTGCCAGCAGCGACCGGGACAGGGAGTTCGCGACCCAGTACTTC. Its protein is CASSDRDREFATQYF. The whole variable domain, filled in from reference TRBV7-2 and TRBJ2-5, reads GAGVSQSPSNKVTEKGKDVELRCDPISGHTALYWYRQSLGQGLEFLIYFQGNSAPDKSGLPSDRFSAERTGGSVSTLTIQRTQQEDSAVYLCASSDRDREFATQYFGPGTRLLVL.

This clonotype turned up a few times. J is TRBJ2-3 and V is TRBV7-9, with 12 bases lining up with TRBD2. V shed 4 bases and J 8 bases; nucleotides not matched to a gene: 7. This CDR3 spans 15 amino acids. Germline values: CDR1 SEHNR, CDR2 FQNEAQ (reference sequence). CDR3 residues: CASSSSGGAGGTQYF. CDR3 nucleotides: TGTGCCAGCAGCTCTAGCGGGGGGGCCGGAGGTACGCAGTATTTT.

This clonotype was observed a few times. V usage is TRBV6-1 and J usage is TRBJ1-1; no reliable D call. V was trimmed by 3 bases and J by 0 bases, leaving 17 bases between them. CDR1 is MNHNS, CDR2 SASEGT, per germline. CDR3 size: 17 residues. CDR3 nucleotide sequence: TGTGCCAGCAGTGAGAAAGGGCAGTACTCAATGAACACTGAAGCTTTCTTT. Residues: CASSEKGQYSMNTEAFF.

This sequence joins TRBV4-1 and TRBJ2-1; no firm D call. This CDR3 is 12 amino acids long. V was shortened by 0 bases and J by 8 bases, with 5 bases between the two germline ends. CDR1 MGHRA and CDR2 YSYEKL come from the germline V gene. Here the CDR3 reads CASSQDSDEQFF. The CDR3 DNA follows: TGCGCCAGCAGCCAAGATTCAGATGAGCAGTTCTTC.

In this sample, this clonotype turned up many times. V gene TRBV7-6 combines with J gene TRBJ2-5, with 8 nucleotides matching TRBD1. The germline CDR1 and CDR2 sequences are SGHVS and FNYEAQ. CDR3 length: 15 amino acids. The V and J ends lost 1 base and 4 bases, in that order; junction bases with no gene match: 5. The CDR3 is CASSLGTGRLETQYF. As DNA, the CDR3 is TGTGCCAGCAGCTTAGGGACAGGGCGTTTAGAGACCCAGTACTTC.

The chain uses TRBV4-2 and TRBJ2-6; possible D gene TRBD2, 6 bases. V was trimmed by 4 bases and J by 0 bases, leaving 10 bases between them. The CDR3 is 16 amino acids. The germline V gene encodes CDR1 LGHNA and CDR2 YNFKEQ. CDR3 sequence reads: CASSPHGSSGANVLTF. DNA of the CDR3: TGTGCCAGCAGCCCGCACGGGAGCTCTGGGGCCAACGTCCTGACTTTC.

V is TRBV7-9 and J is TRBJ2-7, with D perhaps TRBD1 (5 bases). This CDR3 has 14 amino acids. Trimming shortened V by 3 bases and J by 6 bases, and 15 bases separated the two germline ends. Per the germline V gene, CDR1 is SEHNR and CDR2 is FQNEAQ (reference sequence). For the CDR3, the DNA is TGTGCCAGCAGCTTTAAAACCCAGGGCACCGAGCAGTACTTC. Its protein is CASSFKTQGTEQYF.